A single sample gave rise to the 21 T cell receptor beta chains below, sequenced in a study of blood T cell repertoires in COVID-19. Sequenced by immunoSEQ multiplex PCR; TCRdb stores in-frame clones only, minus some. The sample has hundreds of thousands of clones, about 90% seen once; the top ten hold roughly 3%. The specimen sequenced was PBMCs or T cells enriched from blood (not recorded which). The receptors were gathered from a woman aged 25 to 39 who had recovered from COVID-19.

Worth noting for this clone: In the same sample, other DNA sequences code for this CDR3. The chain couples TRBV18 to TRBJ2-6, with D possibly TRBD1 on 6 matching bases. CDR1 is KGHSH and CDR2 is LQKENI in the germline V gene. The CDR3 contains 15 residues. The ends were cut back, 3 bases at V and 1 base at J, with 7 bases in the middle. The CDR3 is CASSPTGSGANVLTF. In DNA form, the CDR3 reads TGTGCCAGCTCACCCACAGGGTCTGGGGCCAACGTCCTGACTTTC.

This clone appeared a single time. The chain links TRBV11-2 to TRBJ2-1; 14 nucleotides match TRBD2. V lost 2 bases and J lost 14; bases outside the gene matches: 5. This CDR3 contains 14 residues. Germline V gene sequence: CDR1 SGHAT, CDR2 FQNNGV. DNA for the CDR3: TGTGCCAGCAGCTTACGACTAGCGGGAGGGACAAAGTTCTTC. Amino acid sequence: CASSLRLAGGTKFF.

The genes are TRBV7-9 and TRBJ1-4; D remains unclear. The CDR3 length is 13 residues. Germline CDR1 is SEHNR and CDR2 is FQNEAQ (reference sequence). V was shortened by 3 bases and J by 0 bases, with 2 bases between the two germline ends. CDR3 loop: CASSFTTNEKLFF. The CDR3 DNA reads as TGTGCCAGCAGCTTCACAACTAATGAAAAACTGTTTTTT.

The V and J genes are TRBV5-1 and TRBJ2-1; tentatively, D is TRBD2 (6 bases). Germline V gives CDR1 SGHRS, CDR2 YFSETQ. The length of the CDR3 is 14 residues. Between the trimmed V and J ends, which lost 4 bases and 8 bases, there was a span of 16 bases. CDR3 in amino acids: CASSVGGGDYEQFF. CDR3 bases: TGCGCCAGCAGCGTTGGTGGAGGGGACTATGAGCAGTTCTTC.

The chain links TRBV19 to TRBJ2-5; 7 bases are shared with TRBD1. The CDR3 runs to 14 residues. The junction had 8 bases not matched to a gene; V was cut back by 6 bases and J by 4 bases. Germline V lookup: CDR1 LNHDA, CDR2 SQIVND (reference sequence). CDR3 DNA: TGTGCCAGTAGCCGGACAGGAGAGGGAGAGACCCAGTACTTC. It yields the protein CASSRTGEGETQYF.

The V gene is TRBV11-2, the J gene TRBJ2-7; maybe TRBD2 (6 bases). This CDR3 is built from 15 residues. V was clipped by 0 bases and J by 4 bases, with 13 bases between them. Per the germline V gene, CDR1 is SGHAT and CDR2 is FQNNGV. The CDR3 DNA reads TGTGCCAGCAGCTTAGATTGGGGGGAGTCATACGAGCAGTACTTC. It specifies CASSLDWGESYEQYF.

This rearrangement joins TRBV18 to TRBJ2-5; 9 bases agree with TRBD2. There are 16 residues in the CDR3. CDR1 and CDR2 from the germline V gene are KGHSH and LQKENI. The junction had 7 bases not matched to a gene; V was cut back by 3 bases and J by 2 bases. CDR3 nucleotides: TGTGCCAGCTCACCTTTAGCGGGGGATGGGCAAGAGACCCAGTACTTC. It is translated as CASSPLAGDGQETQYF.

In its sample, this clone was seen once. This chain joins TRBV15 and TRBJ2-5; 8 bases agree with TRBD1. The germline V gene encodes CDR1 LNHNV and CDR2 YYDKDF (reference sequence). The CDR3 is 15 amino acids. Unmatched junction bases numbered 5, after V lost 0 bases and J lost 5 bases. CDR3 amino acids: CATSRDGAGGETQYF. CDR3 nucleotide sequence: TGTGCCACCAGCAGAGATGGGGCAGGGGGCGAGACCCAGTACTTC.

This chain joins TRBV7-6 and TRBJ2-3, with TRBD2 identical over 9 bases. CDR3 length: 18 residues. The J segment lost 2 bases and the V segment lost 3 bases, leaving 12 bases of the junction unmatched. The V gene's germline CDR1 is SGHVS and CDR2 FNYEAQ. The CDR3 DNA reads TGTGCCAGCAGCTTCCTCTCGGCTAGCGGGGAGATCACAGATACGCAGTATTTT. The encoded protein is CASSFLSASGEITDTQYF.

V and J are TRBV11-2 and TRBJ2-1, with 10 bases that match TRBD1. CDR3 size: 15 residues. CDR1 is SGHAT and CDR2 is FQNNGV in the germline V gene. J lost 4 bases, V lost 3 bases, and 3 bases had no gene match. CDR3 region: CASSFGTGEYNEQFF. DNA for the CDR3: TGTGCCAGCAGCTTTGGGACAGGGGAATACAATGAGCAGTTCTTC.

A note on this clone: A read error may produce the germline difference seen at one junction end. J is TRBJ2-5 and V is TRBV9, with 11 bases fitting TRBD2. Looked up from germline, CDR1 is SGDLS and CDR2 is YYNGEE. The CDR3 length is 14 residues. CDR3 region: CASSVEASGGLPNF. For the CDR3, the DNA is TGTGCCAGCAGCGTAGAGGCTAGCGGGGGGCTACCCAACTTC.

The rearrangement joins TRBV5-1 to TRBJ2-1; 9 bases line up with TRBD2. Germline CDR1 reads SGHRS; CDR2 reads YFSETQ. CDR3 length equals 16 residues. Trimming cost V 3 bases and J 6 bases; bases outside gene matches: 10. In DNA, the CDR3 is TGCGCCAGCAGCTCCATAGCGGGAGTTCAGGGCAATGAGCAGTTCTTC. Translating gives CASSSIAGVQGNEQFF.

This clone was seen a handful of times. V and J are TRBV6-2 or TRBV6-3 and TRBJ2-7; 7 bases are shared with TRBD2. CDR1 is MNHEY and CDR2 is SVGEGT in the germline V gene. J was trimmed by 2 bases and V by 6 bases; bases with no gene match: 13. This CDR3 region has 16 residues. CDR3 DNA: TGTGCCAGCAGCCAACGCCCGGGACTAACCACCTACGAGCAGTACTTC. Amino acids: CASSQRPGLTTYEQYF.

This clone has a single count. This chain uses TRBV19 with TRBJ1-5; 7 bases line up with TRBD1. Germline V gives CDR1 LNHDA, CDR2 SQIVND (reference sequence). V lost 7 bases to trimming and J lost 10 bases; unmatched junction nucleotides: 10. This CDR3 comprises 13 residues. This chain's CDR3 is CASMGTGVYPQHF. CDR3 nucleotides: TGTGCCAGTATGGGAACAGGGGTTTATCCCCAGCATTTT.

The chain carries TRBV6-5 and TRBJ1-1; TRBD1 matches at 10 bases. V lost 7 bases, J lost 3 bases, and 8 bases stayed unmatched. The CDR3 totals 15 residues. Looked up from germline, CDR1 is MNHEY and CDR2 is SVGAGI. The CDR3 DNA follows: TGTGCCAGCACTTCCCGGGACAGGGGAGACACTGAAGCTTTCTTT. Translated: CASTSRDRGDTEAFF.

The rearrangement links TRBV5-1 to TRBJ2-3; 9 positions match TRBD2. This CDR3 is 16 amino acids long. V lost 0 bases and J lost 3; bases outside the gene matches: 5. CDR1 is SGHRS and CDR2 is YFSETQ in the germline V gene. The CDR3 bases are TGCGCCAGCAGCTTGGGGGGACTAGCAAGAACAGATACGCAGTATTTT. Translation: CASSLGGLARTDTQYF.

The chain carries TRBV2 and TRBJ2-3; 9 bases match TRBD2. The CDR3 extends over 19 amino acids. Germline values: CDR1 SNHLY, CDR2 FYNNEI. V dropped 3 bases and J dropped 4; count of bases not matched to a gene: 17. The CDR3 DNA reads as TGTGCCAGCAGTGATCTCGCTCGCTATACCCTAGCGGGACCAGATACGCAGTATTTT. Residues: CASSDLARYTLAGPDTQYF. The full variable domain, with the rest looked up from reference TRBV2 and TRBJ2-3, is EPEVTQTPSHQVTQMGQEVILRCVPISNHLYFYWYRQILGQKVEFLVSFYNNEISEKSEIFDDQFSVERPDGSNFTLKIRSTKLEDSAMYFCASSDLARYTLAGPDTQYFGPGTRLTVL.

The rearrangement joins TRBV19 to TRBJ1-1; D is unresolved. The CDR3 extends over 13 amino acids. Trimming removed 3 bases at V and 5 bases at J, with 10 bases between. Germline lookup yields CDR1 LNHDA and CDR2 SQIVND (reference sequence). CDR3 region: CASSMFVSTEAFF. CDR3 sequence (DNA): TGTGCCAGTAGTATGTTTGTGAGTACTGAAGCTTTCTTT.

Written as DNA, the CDR3 is TGTGCCAGTAGTATCGGGACTAGCGGGAACGAGCAGTACTTC. Protein product: CASSIGTSGNEQYF. The chain uses TRBV19 and TRBJ2-7; TRBD2 matches 13 bases. Germline-derived CDR1 and CDR2 are LNHDA and SQIVND (reference sequence). V shed 3 bases and J 5 bases; nucleotides not matched to a gene: 1. The CDR3 is 14 residues long.

This chain links TRBV13 with TRBJ2-7; possible D gene TRBD2, 6 bases. V lost 2 bases and J 3 bases, leaving 14 bases between the germline ends. The CDR3 totals 15 residues. CDR1 and CDR2 (germline): PRHDT, FYEKMQ (reference sequence). The CDR3 DNA sequence: TGTGCCAGCAGCTTAAGGGCGGGGCCAAGCTACGAGCAGTACTTC. Translated, it gives CASSLRAGPSYEQYF.

This clone has a single count. The V call is TRBV10-3, the J call TRBJ2-7, with 14 bases that match TRBD2. Trimming at V came to 6 bases and at J to 2 bases, leaving 6 bases not matched to a gene. The CDR3 spans 16 residues. Looked up from germline, CDR1 is ENHRY and CDR2 is SYGVKD. This CDR3 is CAIRDEGLAGAYEQYF. In DNA, the CDR3 is TGTGCCATCAGAGATGAGGGACTAGCGGGGGCCTACGAGCAGTACTTC.